This TCR beta chain came from a study of blood T cell repertoires in COVID-19. Profiling relied on immunoSEQ multiplex PCR, and the TCRdb table lists in-frame clones only, not all of them. This table has 200,000 to 300,000 clones, 90% appearing once. Germline CDR1 reads SNHLY; CDR2 reads FYNNEI. The CDR3 has 11 residues. Trimming took off 3 bases at V and 6 bases at J, with 4 bases between the two ends. The chain is built from TRBV2 and TRBJ2-3; D ambiguous. Specimen: PBMCs or T cells enriched from blood (not recorded which). The clonotype originates from a man between 50 and 59 years old who had been exposed to COVID-19. Here the CDR3 DNA reads TGTGCCAGCAGTGATCAGGATACGCAGTATTTT. It yields the protein CASSDQDTQYF.